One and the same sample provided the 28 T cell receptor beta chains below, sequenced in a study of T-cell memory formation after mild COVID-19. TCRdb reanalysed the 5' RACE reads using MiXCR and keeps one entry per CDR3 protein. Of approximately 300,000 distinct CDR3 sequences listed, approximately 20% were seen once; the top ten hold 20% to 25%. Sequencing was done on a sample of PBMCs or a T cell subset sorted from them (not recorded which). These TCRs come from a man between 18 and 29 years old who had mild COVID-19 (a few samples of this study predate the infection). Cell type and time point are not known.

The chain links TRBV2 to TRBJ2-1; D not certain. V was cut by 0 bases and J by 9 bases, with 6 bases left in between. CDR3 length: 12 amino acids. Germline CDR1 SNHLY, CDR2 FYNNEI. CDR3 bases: TGTGCCAGCAGTGAAGCAGGGTCTGAGCAGTTCTTC. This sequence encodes CASSEAGSEQFF.

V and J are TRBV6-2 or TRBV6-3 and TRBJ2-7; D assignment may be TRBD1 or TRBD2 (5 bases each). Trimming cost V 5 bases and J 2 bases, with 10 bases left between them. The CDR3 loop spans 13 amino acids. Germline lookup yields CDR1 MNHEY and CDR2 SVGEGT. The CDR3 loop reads CASSPLGAYEQYV. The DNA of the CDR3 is TGTGCCAGCAGTCCCTTGGGGGCCTACGAGCAGTACGTC.

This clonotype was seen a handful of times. DNA of the CDR3: TGTGCCAGCACTGGACTAGGGGATACGCAGTATTTT. It yields the protein CASTGLGDTQYF. V is TRBV6-4 and J is TRBJ2-3, with TRBD2 matching over 7 bases. This CDR3 region has 12 residues. Germline lookup yields CDR1 MRHNA and CDR2 SNTAGT. J lost 6 bases, V lost 7 bases, and 4 bases had no gene match.

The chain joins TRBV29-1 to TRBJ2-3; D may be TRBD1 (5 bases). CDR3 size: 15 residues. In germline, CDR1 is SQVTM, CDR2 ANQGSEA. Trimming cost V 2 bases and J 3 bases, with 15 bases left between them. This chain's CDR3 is CSVEYRGMGTDTQYF. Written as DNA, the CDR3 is TGCAGCGTTGAATATAGGGGCATGGGGACAGATACGCAGTATTTT.

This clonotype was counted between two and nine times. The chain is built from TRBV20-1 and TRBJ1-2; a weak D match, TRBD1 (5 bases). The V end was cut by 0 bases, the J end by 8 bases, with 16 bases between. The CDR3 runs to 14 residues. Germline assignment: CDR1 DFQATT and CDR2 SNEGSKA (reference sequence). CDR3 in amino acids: CSARDRGTSRGYTF. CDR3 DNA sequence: TGCAGTGCTAGAGATCGCGGGACTTCTCGCGGCTACACCTTC.

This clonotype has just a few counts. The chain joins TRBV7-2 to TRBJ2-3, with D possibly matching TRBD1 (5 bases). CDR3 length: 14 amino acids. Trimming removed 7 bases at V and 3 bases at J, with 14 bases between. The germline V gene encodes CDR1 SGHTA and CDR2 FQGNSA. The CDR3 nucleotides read TGTGCCAGCACCCACAGGAGTCCGACAGATACGCAGTATTTT. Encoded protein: CASTHRSPTDTQYF.

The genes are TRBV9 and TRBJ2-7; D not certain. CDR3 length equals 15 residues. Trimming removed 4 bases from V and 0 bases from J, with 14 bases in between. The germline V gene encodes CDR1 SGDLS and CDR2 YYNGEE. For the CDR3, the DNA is TGTGCCAGCAGCCTCGCCCCAGGCAACTCCTACGAGCAGTACTTC. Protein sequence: CASSLAPGNSYEQYF.

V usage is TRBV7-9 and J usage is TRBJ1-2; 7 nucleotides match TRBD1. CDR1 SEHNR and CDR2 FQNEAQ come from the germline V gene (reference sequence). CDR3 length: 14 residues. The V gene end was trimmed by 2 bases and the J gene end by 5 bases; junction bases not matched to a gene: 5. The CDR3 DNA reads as TGTGCCAGCAGCTTATTCGAGACAGGGTATGGCTACACCTTC. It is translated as CASSLFETGYGYTF.

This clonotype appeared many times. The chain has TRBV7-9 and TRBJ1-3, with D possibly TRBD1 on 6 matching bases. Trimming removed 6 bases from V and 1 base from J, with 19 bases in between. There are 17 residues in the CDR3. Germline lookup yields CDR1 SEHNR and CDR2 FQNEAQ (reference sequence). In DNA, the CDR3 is TGTGCCAGCAGATATAACCGGGACACATCTTCTGGAAACACCATATATTTT. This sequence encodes CASRYNRDTSSGNTIYF. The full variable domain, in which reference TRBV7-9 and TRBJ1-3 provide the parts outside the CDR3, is DTGVSQNPRHKITKRGQNVTFRCDPISEHNRLYWYRQTLGQGPEFLTYFQNEAQLEKSRLLSDRFSAERPKGSFSTLEIQRTEQGDSAMYLCASRYNRDTSSGNTIYFGEGSWLTVV.

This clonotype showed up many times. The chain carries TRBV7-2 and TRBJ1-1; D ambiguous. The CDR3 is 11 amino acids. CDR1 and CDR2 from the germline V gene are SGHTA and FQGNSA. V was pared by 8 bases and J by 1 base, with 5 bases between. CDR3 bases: TGTGCCAGCCGCGGGAACACTGAAGCTTTCTTT. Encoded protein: CASRGNTEAFF.

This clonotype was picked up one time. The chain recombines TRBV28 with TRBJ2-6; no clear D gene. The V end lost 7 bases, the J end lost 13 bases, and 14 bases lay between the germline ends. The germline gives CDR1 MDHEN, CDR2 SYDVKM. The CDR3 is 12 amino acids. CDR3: CASTVPHGVLTF. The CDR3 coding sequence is TGTGCCAGCACGGTTCCCCATGGGGTCCTGACTTTC.

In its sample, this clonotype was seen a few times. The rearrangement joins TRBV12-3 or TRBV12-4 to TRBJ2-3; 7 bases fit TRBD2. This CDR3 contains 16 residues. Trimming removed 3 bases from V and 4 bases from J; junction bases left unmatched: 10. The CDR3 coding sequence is TGTGCCAGCAGTTTCTACGGGGGGAGCCGATCAGATACGCAGTATTTT. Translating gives CASSFYGGSRSDTQYF.

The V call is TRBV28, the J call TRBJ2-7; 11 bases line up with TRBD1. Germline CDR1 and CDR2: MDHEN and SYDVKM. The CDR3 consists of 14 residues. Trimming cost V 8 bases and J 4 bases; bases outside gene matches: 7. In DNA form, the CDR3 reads TGTGCCAGCTCCTCCGGGACAGGGGGTTACGAGCAGTACGTC. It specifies CASSSGTGGYEQYV.

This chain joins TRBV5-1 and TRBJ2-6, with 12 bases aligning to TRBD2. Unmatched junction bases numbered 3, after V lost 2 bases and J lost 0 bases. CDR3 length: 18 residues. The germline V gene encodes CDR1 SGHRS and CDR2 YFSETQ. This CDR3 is CASSLLAGGLSGANVLTF. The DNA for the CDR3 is TGCGCCAGCAGCTTACTAGCGGGGGGCCTCTCTGGGGCCAACGTCCTGACTTTC.

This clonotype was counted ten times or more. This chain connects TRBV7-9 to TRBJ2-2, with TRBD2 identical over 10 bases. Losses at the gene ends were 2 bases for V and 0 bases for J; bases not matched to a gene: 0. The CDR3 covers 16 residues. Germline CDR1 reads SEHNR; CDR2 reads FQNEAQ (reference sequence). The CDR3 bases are TGTGCCAGCAGCTTAAGCGGGGGGGCGAACACCGGGGAGCTGTTTTTT. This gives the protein CASSLSGGANTGELFF.

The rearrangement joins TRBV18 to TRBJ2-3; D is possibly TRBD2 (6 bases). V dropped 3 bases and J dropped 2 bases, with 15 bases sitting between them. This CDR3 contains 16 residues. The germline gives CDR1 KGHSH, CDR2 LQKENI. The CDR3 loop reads CASSPPGTGSTDTQYF. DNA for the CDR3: TGTGCCAGCTCACCGCCCGGGACTGGGTCCACAGATACGCAGTATTTT.

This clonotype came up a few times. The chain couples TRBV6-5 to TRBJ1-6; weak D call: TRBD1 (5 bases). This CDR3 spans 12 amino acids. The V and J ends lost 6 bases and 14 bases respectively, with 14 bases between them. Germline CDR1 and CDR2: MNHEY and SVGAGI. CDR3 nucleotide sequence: TGTGCCAGCAGCCCGGGGGGTACTGCCCTCCACTTT. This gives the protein CASSPGGTALHF.

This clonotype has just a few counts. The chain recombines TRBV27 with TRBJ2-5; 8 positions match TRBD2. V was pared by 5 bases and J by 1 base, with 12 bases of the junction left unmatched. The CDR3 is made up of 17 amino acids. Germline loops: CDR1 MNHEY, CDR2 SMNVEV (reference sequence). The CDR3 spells CASSPSGRGALQETQYF. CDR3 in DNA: TGTGCCAGCAGTCCCTCCGGGCGGGGGGCTCTCCAAGAGACCCAGTACTTC.

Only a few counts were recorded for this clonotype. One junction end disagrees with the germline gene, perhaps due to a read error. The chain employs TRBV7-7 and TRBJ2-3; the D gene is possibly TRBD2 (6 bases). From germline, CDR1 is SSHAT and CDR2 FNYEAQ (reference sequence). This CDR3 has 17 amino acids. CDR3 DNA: TGTGCTAGCAGTTCAAGGAGGACGGGAGCTAGCACAGATACGCAGTATTTT. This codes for CASSSRRTGASTDTQYF.

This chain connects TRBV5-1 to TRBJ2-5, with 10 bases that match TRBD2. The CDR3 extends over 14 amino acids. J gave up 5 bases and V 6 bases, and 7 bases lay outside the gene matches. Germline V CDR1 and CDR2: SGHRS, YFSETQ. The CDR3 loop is CASNSGGARETQYF. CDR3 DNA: TGCGCCAGCAACAGCGGGGGGGCCAGGGAGACCCAGTACTTC.

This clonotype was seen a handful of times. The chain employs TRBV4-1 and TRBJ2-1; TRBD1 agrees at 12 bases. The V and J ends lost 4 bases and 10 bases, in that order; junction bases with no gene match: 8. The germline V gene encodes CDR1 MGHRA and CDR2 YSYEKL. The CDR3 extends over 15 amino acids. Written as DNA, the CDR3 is TGCGCCAGCAGCCGACCCGGGACAGGGGGCAGGGAGCAGTTCTTC. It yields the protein CASSRPGTGGREQFF.

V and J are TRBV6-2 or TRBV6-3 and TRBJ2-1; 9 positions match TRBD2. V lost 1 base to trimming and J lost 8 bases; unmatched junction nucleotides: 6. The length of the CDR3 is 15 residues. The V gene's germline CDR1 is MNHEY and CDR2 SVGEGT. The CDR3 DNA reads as TGTGCCAGCAGTTACTACCGGCGGGGGGGCGATGAGCAGTTCTTC. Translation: CASSYYRRGGDEQFF.

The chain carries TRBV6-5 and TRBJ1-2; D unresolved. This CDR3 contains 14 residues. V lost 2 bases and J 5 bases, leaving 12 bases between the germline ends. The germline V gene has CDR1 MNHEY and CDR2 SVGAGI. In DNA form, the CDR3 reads TGTGCCAGCAGTTACGGACCAGCTTTTTATGGCTACACCTTC. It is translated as CASSYGPAFYGYTF.

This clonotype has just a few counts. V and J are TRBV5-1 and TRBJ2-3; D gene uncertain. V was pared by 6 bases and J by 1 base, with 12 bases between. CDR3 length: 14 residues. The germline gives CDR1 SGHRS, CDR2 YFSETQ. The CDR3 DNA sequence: TGCGCCAGCACCACCCTTAAGGGCACAGATACGCAGTATTTT. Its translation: CASTTLKGTDTQYF.

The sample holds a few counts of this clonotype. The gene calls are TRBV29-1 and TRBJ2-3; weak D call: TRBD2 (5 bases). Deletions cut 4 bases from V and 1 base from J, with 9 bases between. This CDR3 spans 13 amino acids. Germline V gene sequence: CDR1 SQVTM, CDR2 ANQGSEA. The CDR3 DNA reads TGCAGCGTTGGGTACGGGGGCACAGATACGCAGTATTTT. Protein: CSVGYGGTDTQYF.

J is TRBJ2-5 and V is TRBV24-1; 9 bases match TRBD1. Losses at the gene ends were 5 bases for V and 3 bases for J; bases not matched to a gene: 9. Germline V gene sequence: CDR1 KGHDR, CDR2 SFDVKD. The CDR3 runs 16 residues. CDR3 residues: CATSAPLGQGKETQYF. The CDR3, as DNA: TGTGCCACCAGTGCCCCCCTGGGACAGGGCAAAGAGACCCAGTACTTC.

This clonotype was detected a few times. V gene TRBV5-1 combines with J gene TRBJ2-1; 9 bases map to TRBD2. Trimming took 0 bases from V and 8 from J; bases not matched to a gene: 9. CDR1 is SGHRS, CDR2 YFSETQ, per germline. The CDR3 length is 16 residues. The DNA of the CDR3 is TGCGCCAGCAGCTTGGAGCGGGGGGACCTTGTGGATGAGCAGTTCTTC. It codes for CASSLERGDLVDEQFF.

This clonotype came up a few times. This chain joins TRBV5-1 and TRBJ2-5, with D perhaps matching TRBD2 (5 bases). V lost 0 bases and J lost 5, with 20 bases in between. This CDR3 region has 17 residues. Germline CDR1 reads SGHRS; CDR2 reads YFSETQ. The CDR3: CASSLVYSAGMGETQYF. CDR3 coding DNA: TGCGCCAGCAGCTTGGTTTACTCCGCCGGGATGGGGGAGACCCAGTACTTC.